This T cell receptor (beta chain) was captured in a study of blood T cell repertoires in COVID-19. For the study at large: The analysed material was cDNA or gDNA that came from T cells, B-cell-depleted T cells, or PBMCs.

Some clones are missing from TCRdb's copy, which holds only in-frame ones; the method was immunoSEQ multiplex PCR. The data show about 74,000 clones, roughly nine tenths seen once. This CDR3 has 17 residues. The germline V gene has CDR1 PRHDT and CDR2 FYEKMQ (reference sequence). J lost 3 bases, V lost 0 bases, and 8 bases had no gene match. The receptor's source is a man aged 45-65 years with acute or convalescent COVID-19. The material sequenced was peripheral blood. V is TRBV13 and J is TRBJ2-3; 8 bases are shared with TRBD2. CDR3 residues: CASSLGGEVAGTDTQYF. The CDR3, as DNA: TGTGCCAGCAGCTTAGGCGGTGAGGTAGCGGGAACAGATACGCAGTATTTT.